The 24 T cell receptor beta chains below were found in one sample sequenced in a study of brain T cells in children with intractable seizures (dated by TCRdb to about 2021). Reading the label with the study, this specimen's time point is: resected brain tissue, or blood drawn just prior to surgery. The receptor library was made with the immunoSEQ multiplex PCR assay. TCRdb holds this immuneACCESS table with in-frame rearrangements only. Some clones are missing; in checked studies, unresolved V genes explain under half, and the rest has no known cause. For this sample the table gives approximately 110,000 clones, of which approximately 94% were detected only once. 3.8% of the sample lies in the top ten. The source material was peripheral blood, sampled at surgery. These receptors originate from a boy in the first two years of life with hemimegalencephaly and intractable seizures.

This rearrangement joins TRBV30 to TRBJ1-1, with D unresolved. The germline V gene has CDR1 GTSNPN and CDR2 SVGIG (reference sequence). This CDR3 is 13 amino acids long. Between the trimmed V and J ends, which lost 0 bases and 1 base, there was a span of 6 bases. This CDR3 reads CAWSVQSNTEAFF. CDR3 in DNA: TGTGCCTGGAGTGTACAGTCGAACACTGAAGCTTTCTTT.

This chain links TRBV7-2 with TRBJ2-3, with D possibly TRBD1 on 6 matching bases. CDR1 and CDR2 (germline): SGHTA, FQGNSA. CDR3 length: 16 amino acids. V dropped 5 bases and J dropped 3 bases, with 18 bases sitting between them. For the CDR3, the DNA is TGTGCCAGCAGCAACTACCCCCTCACAGGGACAGATACGCAGTATTTT. It yields the protein CASSNYPLTGTDTQYF.

The rearrangement joins TRBV7-7 to TRBJ2-5, with D perhaps matching TRBD1 or TRBD2 (6 bases each). V lost 1 base, J lost 5 bases, and 14 bases lay in between. The CDR3 contains 15 residues. The germline gives CDR1 SSHAT, CDR2 FNYEAQ (reference sequence). The CDR3 here is CASSLVSGAGETQYF. In DNA form, the CDR3 reads TGTGCCAGCAGCTTAGTTTCGGGGGCCGGGGAGACCCAGTACTTC.

The genes are TRBV29-1 and TRBJ2-7, with D unclear. Trimming removed 4 bases from V and 0 bases from J, with 7 bases in between. The CDR3 covers 12 residues. Per the germline V gene, CDR1 is SQVTM and CDR2 is ANQGSEA. In nucleotides, the CDR3 is TGCAGCGTTGTGGGCATCTCCTACGAGCAGTACTTC. Its translation: CSVVGISYEQYF.

J is TRBJ2-7 and V is TRBV19; perhaps TRBD2 as D (6 bases). Germline assignment: CDR1 LNHDA and CDR2 SQIVND (reference sequence). This CDR3 spans 15 amino acids. With 3 bases removed from V and 2 bases from J, the gap between germline ends came to 14 bases. CDR3 sequence reads: CASSIGVAETYEQYF. In DNA form, the CDR3 reads TGTGCCAGTAGTATTGGGGTAGCGGAGACCTACGAGCAGTACTTC.

The chain uses TRBV27 and TRBJ1-6; D remains ambiguous. The CDR3 extends over 16 amino acids. CDR1 is MNHEY, CDR2 SMNVEV, per germline (reference sequence). Trimming cost V 10 bases and J 1 base, with 17 bases left between them. The CDR3 sequence is CATGNRRVSYNSPLHF. The CDR3, as DNA: TGTGCCACCGGTAATAGAAGGGTGTCCTATAATTCACCCCTCCACTTT.

In the case of this clone: Other nucleotide sequences from this sample produce the same CDR3. The chain is built from TRBV29-1 and TRBJ1-1; D gene uncertain. The CDR3 runs 12 residues. CDR1 and CDR2 from the germline V gene are SQVTM and ANQGSEA. V was shortened by 4 bases and J by 1 base, with 7 bases between the two germline ends. Written as DNA, the CDR3 is TGCAGCGTTGTATGGGGGAACACTGAAGCTTTCTTT. As protein: CSVVWGNTEAFF.

The chain combines TRBV6-2 or TRBV6-3 with TRBJ2-1; 7 bases are shared with TRBD2. Germline-derived CDR1 and CDR2 are MNHEY and SVGEGT. The CDR3 extends over 16 amino acids. With 3 bases clipped from V and 2 bases from J, the junction kept 7 bases outside the gene matches. The CDR3 DNA reads TGTGCCAGCAGTTATGCGGCTAGCGGTCCCTACAATGAGCAGTTCTTC. Translated: CASSYAASGPYNEQFF.

The chain combines TRBV7-2 with TRBJ2-4, with D tentatively TRBD2 (6 bases). CDR3 size: 17 residues. V lost 3 bases and J lost 0, with 15 bases in between. Germline CDR1 is SGHTA and CDR2 is FQGNSA. This CDR3 reads CASSFGGRPLAKNIQYF. Here the CDR3 DNA reads TGTGCCAGCAGCTTTGGGGGGAGGCCCCTAGCCAAAAACATTCAGTACTTC. The variable domain in full, completed from reference TRBV7-2 and TRBJ2-4, reads GAGVSQSPSNKVTEKGKDVELRCDPISGHTALYWYRQSLGQGLEFLIYFQGNSAPDKSGLPSDRFSAERTGGSVSTLTIQRTQQEDSAVYLCASSFGGRPLAKNIQYFGAGTRLSVL.

V usage is TRBV18 and J usage is TRBJ1-6; maybe TRBD1 (5 bases). The CDR3 spans 16 residues. Trimming removed 3 bases at V and 5 bases at J, with 14 bases between. Germline loops: CDR1 KGHSH, CDR2 LQKENI. DNA for the CDR3: TGTGCCAGCTCACCTTGGACACGGGTGGATAATTCACCCCTCCACTTT. It is translated as CASSPWTRVDNSPLHF.

The V and J genes are TRBV21-1 and TRBJ2-1; TRBD2 was called by the table and not checked on the DNA. TRBV21-1 is assigned pseudogene status. This CDR3 spans 14 amino acids. In DNA, the CDR3 is TGTGCCAGCAGCAACCGGGACTTACTCAATGAGCAGTTCTTC. This gives the protein CASSNRDLLNEQFF.

The J gene is TRBJ2-3, the V gene TRBV5-1, with a tentative D call TRBD2 (6 bases). Germline lookup yields CDR1 SGHRS and CDR2 YFSETQ. The CDR3 loop spans 15 amino acids. Trimming cost V 2 bases and J 0 bases, with 10 bases left between them. DNA of the CDR3: TGCGCCAGCAGCTTCGGGGGTCCTAGCACAGATACGCAGTATTTT. Amino acid sequence: CASSFGGPSTDTQYF.

This rearrangement joins TRBV5-1 to TRBJ2-7, with 10 positions matching TRBD2. The CDR3 sequence is 14 residues long. J lost 3 bases, V lost 4 bases, and 4 bases had no gene match. Germline V gene data show CDR1 as SGHRS and CDR2 as YFSETQ. The CDR3 nucleotides are TGCGCCAGCAGCCATAGCGGGGGGCGCTACGAGCAGTACTTC. Translated, it gives CASSHSGGRYEQYF.

This chain connects TRBV10-3 to TRBJ2-3; 7 bases are a match to TRBD1. CDR3 length: 13 residues. The germline V gene encodes CDR1 ENHRY and CDR2 SYGVKD. V dropped 5 bases and J dropped 6; count of bases not matched to a gene: 5. The DNA for the CDR3 is TGTGCCATCAGTCTACAGGGGTGGGATACGCAGTATTTT. Translated: CAISLQGWDTQYF.

Only one count was recorded for this clone. The chain combines TRBV11-3 with TRBJ2-1; TRBD1 is a possible D gene (5 bases). This CDR3 is built from 16 residues. V was pared by 4 bases and J by 4 bases, with 17 bases between. Germline values: CDR1 SGHNT, CDR2 YENEEA. The CDR3 is CASSSEWVRGYNEQFF. The CDR3 DNA sequence: TGTGCCAGCAGCTCAGAGTGGGTAAGGGGTTACAATGAGCAGTTCTTC.

In regard to this clone: Other DNA sequences in this specimen translate into the identical CDR3. The genes are TRBV10-3 and TRBJ1-1; D unclear. Trimming pared 0 bases from V and 5 bases from J, leaving 1 base between. This CDR3 has 11 residues. CDR1 and CDR2 from the germline V gene are ENHRY and SYGVKD. This CDR3 reads CAISESTEAFF. The CDR3 nucleotides read TGTGCCATCAGTGAGTCAACTGAAGCTTTCTTT.

V gene TRBV10-3 combines with J gene TRBJ2-3; 7 nucleotides line up with TRBD1. Germline CDR1 is ENHRY and CDR2 is SYGVKD. Losses at the gene ends were 0 bases for V and 2 bases for J; bases not matched to a gene: 5. The CDR3 extends over 16 amino acids. DNA for the CDR3: TGTGCCATCAGTGAGTCTAGGGGGCAACCCACAGATACGCAGTATTTT. Amino acids: CAISESRGQPTDTQYF.

The chain uses TRBV6-5 and TRBJ2-5, with 11 bases matching TRBD2. This CDR3 spans 16 amino acids. Per germline, CDR1 MNHEY and CDR2 SVGAGI. With V trimmed by 3 bases and J by 5 bases, 8 bases remained unmatched. The DNA of the CDR3 is TGTGCCAGCAGTTATGGGCTAGCGGGAGGCGGGGAGACCCAGTACTTC. This encodes CASSYGLAGGGETQYF.

Only a few counts were recorded for this clone. The rearrangement links TRBV2 to TRBJ2-2; D is possibly TRBD2 (7 bases). This CDR3 region has 14 residues. The V gene lost 8 bases and the J gene lost 7 bases, with 17 bases spanning the gap. Germline CDR1 is SNHLY and CDR2 is FYNNEI. The CDR3 nucleotides read TGTGCCAGCGCCCTTGGGGGCGGGGGCGGGGAGCTGTTTTTT. As protein: CASALGGGGGELFF.

J is TRBJ2-3 and V is TRBV10-3, with D unclear. V was cut by 4 bases and J by 1 base, with 12 bases left in between. Germline V gene lookup returns CDR1 ENHRY and CDR2 SYGVKD. The CDR3 totals 15 residues. CDR3 loop: CAISAPGLGTDTQYF. Written as DNA, the CDR3 is TGTGCCATCAGTGCCCCGGGTCTCGGCACAGATACGCAGTATTTT.

The gene calls are TRBV6-4 and TRBJ2-1; D uncertain. V dropped 3 bases and J dropped 0 bases, with 6 bases sitting between them. This CDR3 contains 14 residues. CDR1 and CDR2 (germline): MRHNA, SNTAGT. The CDR3 DNA reads TGTGCCAGCAGTGAACTGCCCTCCTACAATGAGCAGTTCTTC. It yields the protein CASSELPSYNEQFF.

This clone was counted once. The CDR3 DNA reads as TGTGCCAGCAGCTTGGCGGCAGAGCAACTACCCCTCCACTTT. Translation gives CASSLAAEQLPLHF. The V gene is TRBV5-4, the J gene TRBJ1-6, with D unresolved. The CDR3 is 14 residues long. CDR1 and CDR2 from the germline V gene are SGHNT and YYREEE (reference sequence). V was clipped by 0 bases and J by 12 bases, with 13 bases between them. Complete variable domain (other parts from reference TRBV5-4 and TRBJ1-6): ETGVTQSPTHLIKTRGQQVTLRCSSQSGHNTVSWYQQALGQGPQFIFQYYREEENGRGNFPPRFSGLQFPNYSSELNVNALELDDSALYLCASSLAAEQLPLHFGNGTRLTVT.

The rearrangement uses TRBV11-3 and TRBJ2-1, with a weak D call TRBD2 (5 bases). The CDR3 extends over 13 amino acids. Germline V CDR1 and CDR2: SGHNT, YENEEA. V was trimmed by 2 bases and J by 6 bases, leaving 8 bases between them. CDR3 sequence: CASSLIGGNEQFF. CDR3 DNA: TGTGCCAGCAGCTTAATAGGAGGCAATGAGCAGTTCTTC.

This chain connects TRBV7-9 to TRBJ2-1; D uncertain. Trimming took off 1 base at V and 9 bases at J, with 10 bases between the two ends. The germline CDR1 and CDR2 sequences are SEHNR and FQNEAQ (reference sequence). The CDR3 is made up of 13 amino acids. CDR3 coding DNA: TGTGCCAGCAGCTTAGAAGGTTTCGGTGAGCAGTTCTTC. Amino acids: CASSLEGFGEQFF. Based on the CDR3 plus reference TRBV7-9 and TRBJ2-1, the full variable domain is DTGVSQNPRHKITKRGQNVTFRCDPISEHNRLYWYRQTLGQGPEFLTYFQNEAQLEKSRLLSDRFSAERPKGSFSTLEIQRTEQGDSAMYLCASSLEGFGEQFFGPGTRLTVL.